This T cell receptor (beta chain) stems from a study of blood T cell repertoires in COVID-19. Across the study: Samples taken during acute and convalescent COVID-19 were collected in the United States, Italy and Spain. Sources were T cells, B-cell-depleted T cells, or PBMCs; the material itself was cDNA or gDNA.

The CDR3 spans 12 residues. CDR1 SGHTA and CDR2 FQGNSA come from the germline V gene. V shed 3 bases and J shed 5 bases, with 7 bases lying between them. Original analysis: How many nucleated cells were present was estimated from reference gene primer amplification. Here immunoSEQ multiplex PCR was the method, and the copy in TCRdb shows in-frame clones only, minus some. V and J calls plus clone size are reproduced from that table; the DNA served to infer D and trimming. In the table there are under 300,000 clones, about 88% of which are singletons. The TCR was taken from a woman aged 40 to 50 who had recovered from COVID-19. The sample consisted of peripheral blood. The chain employs TRBV7-2 and TRBJ2-5; D gene ambiguous. For the CDR3, the DNA is TGTGCCAGCAGCTTGTCGGAGGAGACCCAGTACTTC. This gives the protein CASSLSEETQYF.